The T cell receptor (beta chain) described here comes from a study (dated by TCRdb to between 2014 and 2017). About the investigation overall: Whether tumor-infiltrating Tregs in breast cancer are recruited from blood Tregs or converted in situ from other CD4+ T cell subsets was tested.

What the study reported, not specific to this receptor: The TCR alpha and beta sequences of tumor-infiltrating Tregs showed the greatest overlap with tumor naive CD4+ T cells, followed by blood naive CD4+ T cells. Tumor memory CD4+ T cell TCR gene usage clustered with blood and lymph node memory CD4+ cells and lymph node naive CD4+ cells. The validation in the larger cohort was limited to a single TCR beta V-J rearrangement instead of whole repertoires.

This clonotype has at least ten counts. It has no known antigen specificity. Base qualities are not at hand, and no much larger clone is one base apart. CD4+CD45RO+CD25- cells were isolated as memory CD4+ T cells. Tregs, naive and memory CD4+ T cells from tumor, blood and ipsilateral draining lymph nodes of 4 or 5 breast cancer patients underwent full-length TCR alpha and beta sequencing. Tumor tissue and lymph nodes obtained from ipsilateral axillary dissection were perfused with PBS, minced and then digested with collagenase I and hyaluronidase. Ficoll density gradient centrifugation was used to isolate mononuclear cells from either lymph nodes or 50 ml of peripheral blood. Sorted cell populations were confirmed by FACS to exceed 90% purity. The germline V gene encodes CDR1 SGHRS and CDR2 YFSETQ. The junction shows trimming of 5 bases on V and 1 base on J, plus 12 bases between the germline ends. Spanning cysteine to phenylalanine, the CDR3 consists of 14 amino acids. Solely the CDR3 DNA is kept, with 42 bases framed from the first base.

Amplification of full-length TCR variable regions was done by 5' RACE PCR using constant-region reverse primers, and this step was followed by semi-nested PCR with Nested Universal Primer A. The ReliaPrep RNA Cell Miniprep System was used to extract total RNA, which was then reverse transcribed into 5'RACE-ready cDNA with the SMARTer RACE 5'/3' Kit. Multiplex adaptors were used to barcode full-length TCR alpha and beta libraries, and the barcoded libraries were sequenced on an Illumina MiSeq. Per the source publication's procedure: For each of nine subset-tissue groups, sequencing data from the five patients were pooled, and the groups were compared by unsupervised clustering of TCR gene usage. The Morisita-Horn index, with shared sequences weighted by their contribution to each repertoire, was used to calculate repertoire similarity. In TCRdb, the public reads were trimmed at Q25 with fastp and aligned with MiXCR, with productive beta chains retained. Entries that share a CDR3 protein sequence are merged under the most common genes and DNA. The V and J calls were determined by TCRdb, not by the authors. The sample records 62,000 or so distinct CDR3 sequences, roughly 23% of which are singletons. The ten largest clones add up to about 3% of the sample.

Sequencing was done on a sample of memory CD4+ T cells sorted from a lymph node. The label giving this sample's cell subset or site can be read as: memory CD4+ T cells, CD4+CD45RO+CD25-. This sequence originates from a female donor with breast cancer. The chain is encoded by TRBV5-1 joined to TRBJ1-1; the D gene cannot be resolved reliably. At the DNA level, the sequence is TGCGCCAGCAGTCTCTTCCCAGAGAACACTGAAGCTTTCTTT. Protein translation: CASSLFPENTEAFF.